Below are 21 T cell receptor beta chains sequenced from a single sample in a study of T cell responses to AZD1222 COVID-19 vaccine. Generated by immunoSEQ multiplex PCR, the TCRdb table keeps only in-frame clones and is missing some. The profile covers 100,000 to 110,000 clones, with 85% to 95% appearing a single time and approximately 1.7% taken by the ten largest. The material sequenced was peripheral blood, taken on day 0 of AZD1222 vaccination. Every receptor here comes from an adult in good health.

The chain couples TRBV27 to TRBJ2-7; 13 bases are shared with TRBD2. CDR1 MNHEY and CDR2 SMNVEV come from the germline V gene (reference sequence). V gave up 6 bases and J gave up 4 bases; unmatched junction bases: 18. The length of the CDR3 is 19 residues. CDR3 coding DNA: TGTGCCAGCAGCCACCCCCCCGGAACTAGCGGGAGGGCCGGGTACGAGCAGTACTTC. Protein product: CASSHPPGTSGRAGYEQYF.

The chain carries TRBV3-1 (or the pseudogene TRBV3-2) and TRBJ2-1; D is unclear. Deletions cut 3 bases from V and 5 bases from J, with 8 bases between. The germline V gene has CDR1 LGHDT and CDR2 YNNKEL (reference sequence). The CDR3 has 13 residues. CDR3 in amino acids: CASSQFGDNEQFF. In DNA form, the CDR3 reads TGTGCCAGCAGCCAGTTTGGGGACAATGAGCAGTTCTTC.

The CDR3 DNA reads TGTGCCAGCAGTTCGGACTCTGGAAACACCATATATTTT. Amino acids: CASSSDSGNTIYF. The rearrangement uses TRBV2 and TRBJ1-3, with D unclear. The CDR3 is made up of 13 amino acids. Germline CDR1 reads SNHLY; CDR2 reads FYNNEI. V lost 5 bases and J lost 0, with 5 bases in between.

The CDR3 is CASSFGGSREYGYTF. The CDR3 bases are TGTGCCAGCAGTTTCGGGGGCTCACGCGAATATGGCTACACCTTC. This rearrangement joins TRBV28 to TRBJ1-2; D is possibly TRBD1 (6 bases). The CDR3 totals 15 residues. The germline V and J ends were trimmed by 3 bases and 5 bases, with 16 bases remaining between them. The germline CDR1 and CDR2 sequences are MDHEN and SYDVKM.

J is TRBJ2-5 and V is TRBV12-3 or TRBV12-4, with a tentative D call TRBD1 (6 bases). The CDR3 sequence is 13 residues long. V shed 5 bases and J shed 5 bases, with 12 bases lying between them. The CDR3: CASSPLRGETQYF. Here the CDR3 DNA reads TGTGCCAGCAGTCCCCTAAGGGGGGAGACCCAGTACTTC.

The chain has TRBV11-2 and TRBJ2-7; D gene uncertain. V gave up 4 bases and J gave up 3 bases, with 4 bases separating them. This CDR3 has 11 residues. Germline CDR1 SGHAT, CDR2 FQNNGV. CDR3 sequence reads: CASSSNYEQYF. CDR3 DNA: TGTGCCAGCAGCTCAAACTACGAGCAGTACTTC.

The chain employs TRBV5-1 and TRBJ2-3; maybe TRBD2 (6 bases). The CDR3 spans 15 residues. Germline CDR1 is SGHRS and CDR2 is YFSETQ. Trimming removed 1 base from V and 2 bases from J, with 11 bases in between. CDR3: CASSLPGGNTDTQYF. CDR3 bases: TGCGCCAGCAGCTTGCCGGGCGGGAACACAGATACGCAGTATTTT.

V is TRBV30 and J is TRBJ1-2; 8 bases line up with TRBD1. In germline, CDR1 is GTSNPN, CDR2 SVGIG (reference sequence). The CDR3 contains 14 residues. Trimming took 2 bases from V and 5 from J; bases not matched to a gene: 7. CDR3 sequence: CAWSIPGGGYGYTF. CDR3 nucleotides: TGTGCCTGGAGTATTCCAGGGGGCGGGTATGGCTACACCTTC.

The chain has TRBV29-1 and TRBJ2-3; D might be TRBD2 (5 bases). From germline, CDR1 is SQVTM and CDR2 ANQGSEA. There are 14 residues in the CDR3. V was cut by 4 bases and J by 0 bases, with 11 bases left in between. CDR3 DNA sequence: TGCAGCGTTGTGAGGGTCACTAGCACAGATACGCAGTATTTT. This encodes CSVVRVTSTDTQYF.

The V gene is TRBV5-6, the J gene TRBJ2-2; either TRBD1 or TRBD2 may supply D (5 bases each). Trimming removed 4 bases from V and 6 bases from J, with 16 bases in between. This CDR3 spans 15 amino acids. Germline lookup yields CDR1 SGHDT and CDR2 YYEEEE. The CDR3 bases are TGTGCCAGCAGCATAGGGACCATCCCCCCCGGGGAGCTGTTTTTT. Protein sequence: CASSIGTIPPGELFF. Based on the CDR3 plus reference TRBV5-6 and TRBJ2-2, the full variable domain is DAGVTQSPTHLIKTRGQQVTLRCSPKSGHDTVSWYQQALGQGPQFIFQYYEEEERQRGNFPDRFSGHQFPNYSSELNVNALLLGDSALYLCASSIGTIPPGELFFGEGSRLTVL.

This clone was seen just once. This chain uses TRBV12-3 or TRBV12-4 with TRBJ1-4; the match to TRBD1 covers 7 bases. The V gene end was trimmed by 8 bases and the J gene end by 7 bases; junction bases not matched to a gene: 7. The CDR3 spans 13 residues. For the CDR3, the DNA is TGTGCCAGCCTTCGACAGGGAAGTGAAAAACTGTTTTTT. Protein sequence: CASLRQGSEKLFF.

The V call is TRBV6-5, the J call TRBJ2-1; 9 positions agree with TRBD1. This CDR3 has 13 residues. Germline-derived CDR1 and CDR2 are MNHEY and SVGAGI. V lost 6 bases to trimming and J lost 6 bases; unmatched junction nucleotides: 3. The CDR3 sequence: CASSRTGVNEQFF. In DNA, the CDR3 is TGTGCCAGCAGCCGGACAGGGGTCAATGAGCAGTTCTTC.

This sequence joins TRBV28 and TRBJ2-7; D is unclear. The CDR3 sequence is 14 residues long. Trimming took off 8 bases at V and 2 bases at J, with 16 bases between the two ends. Germline assignment: CDR1 MDHEN and CDR2 SYDVKM. As DNA, the CDR3 is TGTGCCAGCTCAGAGGACCTAGAACCCTACGAGCAGTACTTC. It encodes CASSEDLEPYEQYF. Looking up the rest from reference TRBV28 and TRBJ2-7 gives the full variable domain: DVKVTQSSRYLVKRTGEKVFLECVQDMDHENMFWYRQDPGLGLRLIYFSYDVKMKEKGDIPEGYSVSREKKERFSLILESASTNQTSMYLCASSEDLEPYEQYFGPGTRLTVT.

The chain joins TRBV25-1 to TRBJ1-6; 9 bases fit TRBD1. Unmatched junction bases numbered 3, after V lost 4 bases and J lost 8 bases. Germline-derived CDR1 and CDR2 are MGHDK and SYGVNS. This CDR3 is built from 14 residues. CDR3 sequence reads: CASSATGGDSPLHF. The CDR3 nucleotides are TGTGCCAGCAGTGCAACAGGGGGCGATTCACCCCTCCACTTT.

CDR3 sequence reads: CASSWAPLAGLHNEQFF. The CDR3, as DNA: TGCGCCAGCAGCTGGGCGCCACTAGCGGGATTGCACAATGAGCAGTTCTTC. V is TRBV5-1 and J is TRBJ2-1, with 10 bases that match TRBD2. Losses at the gene ends were 3 bases for V and 5 bases for J; bases not matched to a gene: 11. The germline V gene encodes CDR1 SGHRS and CDR2 YFSETQ. The length of the CDR3 is 17 residues.

The V call is TRBV7-9, the J call TRBJ2-5, with D perhaps TRBD2 (6 bases). The germline V gene has CDR1 SEHNR and CDR2 FQNEAQ (reference sequence). V was clipped by 3 bases and J by 4 bases, with 12 bases between them. There are 14 residues in the CDR3. The CDR3 protein is CASSFNGGRETQYF. The DNA for the CDR3 is TGTGCCAGCAGCTTCAATGGGGGGAGAGAGACCCAGTACTTC.

This rearrangement joins TRBV10-3 to TRBJ1-1; D uncertain. CDR3 size: 12 residues. Per germline, CDR1 ENHRY and CDR2 SYGVKD. Trimming pared 6 bases from V and 2 bases from J, leaving 7 bases between. CDR3: CAIRHTNTEAFF. The CDR3 DNA sequence: TGTGCCATCAGGCACACTAACACTGAAGCTTTCTTT.

The gene calls are TRBV2 and TRBJ2-3, with 10 bases matching TRBD2. V dropped 5 bases and J dropped 3; count of bases not matched to a gene: 5. Germline V gene lookup returns CDR1 SNHLY and CDR2 FYNNEI. CDR3 length: 15 amino acids. The CDR3 nucleotides read TGTGCCAGCAGTCTAGCGGGAGTAGGTACAGATACGCAGTATTTT. Translating it yields CASSLAGVGTDTQYF.

The chain combines TRBV2 with TRBJ2-1; 14 nucleotides line up with TRBD2. The CDR3 is 14 residues long. Trimming cost V 7 bases and J 12 bases; bases outside gene matches: 8. From germline, CDR1 is SNHLY and CDR2 FYNNEI. CDR3 in DNA: TGTGCCAGCATCGGACTAGCGGGAGGTTGGGTGCAGTTCTTC. Protein: CASIGLAGGWVQFF.

This chain connects TRBV5-1 to TRBJ2-7; no definite D call. Germline V lookup: CDR1 SGHRS, CDR2 YFSETQ. Trimming left V 0 bases short and J 0 bases short, with 7 bases between. CDR3 length: 14 amino acids. CDR3 amino acids: CASSLGSSSYEQYF. CDR3 in DNA: TGCGCCAGCAGCTTGGGGTCGAGCTCCTACGAGCAGTACTTC. Combining the CDR3 with reference TRBV5-1 and TRBJ2-7 gives the whole variable domain KAGVTQTPRYLIKTRGQQVTLSCSPISGHRSVSWYQQTPGQGLQFLFEYFSETQRNKGNFPGRFSGRQFSNSRSEMNVSTLELGDSALYLCASSLGSSSYEQYFGPGTRLTVT.

Notes on this clone: Different DNA sequences within this sample yield the same CDR3. The V call is TRBV18, the J call TRBJ1-2; 7 bases line up with TRBD1. V was pared by 3 bases and J by 2 bases, with 3 bases of the junction left unmatched. CDR3 length: 14 amino acids. Germline CDR1 reads KGHSH; CDR2 reads LQKENI. The CDR3 bases are TGTGCCAGCTCACCCGGGACAGACAACTATGGCTACACCTTC. Its protein product is CASSPGTDNYGYTF. The complete variable domain, with remaining parts taken from reference TRBV18 and TRBJ1-2, reads NAGVMQNPRHLVRRRGQEARLRCSPMKGHSHVYWYRQLPEEGLKFMVYLQKENIIDESGMPKERFSAEFPKEGPSILRIQQVVRGDSAAYFCASSPGTDNYGYTFGSGTRLTVV.